The 30 T cell receptor beta chains given below trace back to one sample, sequenced in a study of shared clonotypes between healthy human individuals. Here immunoSEQ multiplex PCR was the method, and the copy in TCRdb shows in-frame clones only, minus some. Of more than 900,000 clones in the sample, around three quarters were seen once. Sample: memory CD4+ T cells from PBMCs. The subset is: CD45RA-negative fraction. The receptors were sampled from a man aged 18 to 30 in good health. Some clones in this sample may be carry-over from other donors' samples.

As to this clone: Just one base apart from a much larger clone, this may be a read error. The chain links TRBV7-2 to TRBJ1-5; tentatively, D is TRBD1 (6 bases). The germline V and J ends were trimmed by 5 bases and 2 bases, with 7 bases remaining between them. This CDR3 has 13 residues. Germline assignment: CDR1 SGHTA and CDR2 FQGNSA. DNA of the CDR3: TGTGCCAGCAGCCCAGGGGGCAATCAGCCCCAGCATTTT. Translating it yields CASSPGGNQPQHF.

This chain links TRBV4-1 with TRBJ2-1; 7 bases match TRBD1. Germline V gene lookup returns CDR1 MGHRA and CDR2 YSYEKL. This CDR3 is 14 amino acids long. V lost 0 bases and J lost 7; bases outside the gene matches: 3. This CDR3 reads CASSQDRGRNEQFF. CDR3 sequence (DNA): TGCGCCAGCAGCCAAGACAGGGGGAGAAATGAGCAGTTCTTC.

The genes are TRBV5-1 and TRBJ2-5, with TRBD2 as a possible D gene (6 bases). This CDR3 has 14 residues. The V end lost 4 bases, the J end lost 3 bases, and 13 bases lay between the germline ends. Looked up from germline, CDR1 is SGHRS and CDR2 is YFSETQ. The CDR3 DNA is TGCGCCAGCAGCCCCCAATTAGCGGAAGAGACCCAGTACTTC. Its translation: CASSPQLAEETQYF.

This sequence joins TRBV18 and TRBJ1-4; tentatively, D is TRBD1 (6 bases). Trimming removed 8 bases at V and 4 bases at J, with 11 bases between. The germline V gene encodes CDR1 KGHSH and CDR2 LQKENI. This CDR3 comprises 13 residues. DNA for the CDR3: TGTGCCAGCCAAGGACAGCTTAATGAAAAACTGTTTTTT. This gives the protein CASQGQLNEKLFF.

The chain carries TRBV7-9 and TRBJ2-3; possible D gene TRBD2, 5 bases. V was cut by 5 bases and J by 6 bases, with 18 bases left in between. In germline, CDR1 is SEHNR, CDR2 FQNEAQ (reference sequence). This CDR3 is built from 15 residues. The CDR3 spells CASSAGLTDGDTQYF. DNA of the CDR3: TGTGCCAGCAGCGCCGGACTTACCGACGGGGATACGCAGTATTTT.

This clone was counted a single time. The genes are TRBV7-2 and TRBJ2-7, with D perhaps TRBD1 (6 bases). The CDR3 covers 15 residues. V lost 4 bases, J lost 0 bases, and 13 bases lay in between. CDR1 and CDR2 (germline): SGHTA, FQGNSA. CDR3 nucleotides: TGTGCCAGCAGCTCCCAGGGGACAAGCTCCTACGAGCAGTACTTC. It yields the protein CASSSQGTSSYEQYF.

The chain is built from TRBV28 and TRBJ2-5; 7 bases map to TRBD1. The germline CDR1 and CDR2 sequences are MDHEN and SYDVKM. Losses at the gene ends were 5 bases for V and 6 bases for J; bases not matched to a gene: 6. The CDR3 covers 13 residues. The CDR3 bases are TGTGCCAGCAGTCGAGGGGGCGGTAAGACCCAGTACTTC. Encoded protein: CASSRGGGKTQYF. The full variable domain, with the rest looked up from reference TRBV28 and TRBJ2-5, is DVKVTQSSRYLVKRTGEKVFLECVQDMDHENMFWYRQDPGLGLRLIYFSYDVKMKEKGDIPEGYSVSREKKERFSLILESASTNQTSMYLCASSRGGGKTQYFGPGTRLLVL.

V usage is TRBV7-2 and J usage is TRBJ2-7; D is ambiguous. This CDR3 spans 13 amino acids. Per germline, CDR1 SGHTA and CDR2 FQGNSA. Between the trimmed V and J ends, which lost 1 base and 6 bases, there was a span of 10 bases. The CDR3 here is CASSLETGSEQYF. CDR3 coding DNA: TGTGCCAGCAGCTTAGAAACGGGTTCCGAGCAGTACTTC.

This chain uses TRBV12-5 with TRBJ2-3; TRBD2 matches at 9 bases. Trimming cost V 5 bases and J 4 bases; bases outside gene matches: 13. Germline values: CDR1 LGHNT, CDR2 FRNRAP. The CDR3 consists of 17 residues. CDR3 sequence: CASGPARLAGGPDTQYF. The CDR3, as DNA: TGTGCTAGTGGTCCTGCCCGACTGGCGGGAGGGCCAGATACGCAGTATTTT.

The rearrangement uses TRBV6-5 and TRBJ2-5, with 7 bases that match TRBD2. Germline values: CDR1 MNHEY, CDR2 SVGAGI. This CDR3 has 14 amino acids. V lost 6 bases, J lost 2 bases, and 6 bases stayed unmatched. Here the CDR3 reads CASSRPGLQETQYF. DNA of the CDR3: TGTGCCAGCAGCCGACCGGGACTACAAGAGACCCAGTACTTC.

The V call is TRBV5-1, the J call TRBJ2-7, with D maybe TRBD2 (5 bases). The V gene lost 3 bases and the J gene lost 5 bases, with 12 bases spanning the gap. This CDR3 is 13 amino acids long. CDR1 is SGHRS and CDR2 is YFSETQ in the germline V gene. DNA of the CDR3: TGCGCCAGCAGCTACGAACAGAGGGACGAGCAGTACTTC. This encodes CASSYEQRDEQYF. Using reference TRBV5-1 and TRBJ2-7 for the parts outside the CDR3, the full variable domain is KAGVTQTPRYLIKTRGQQVTLSCSPISGHRSVSWYQQTPGQGLQFLFEYFSETQRNKGNFPGRFSGRQFSNSRSEMNVSTLELGDSALYLCASSYEQRDEQYFGPGTRLTVT.

This clone was counted a single time. This chain joins TRBV28 and TRBJ2-1; D gene ambiguous. CDR1 is MDHEN and CDR2 is SYDVKM in the germline V gene. Trimming left V 3 bases short and J 2 bases short, with 11 bases between. The CDR3 extends over 15 amino acids. The CDR3 DNA reads as TGTGCCAGCAGTTTCCATTCTATCCCCTACAATGAGCAGTTCTTC. This sequence encodes CASSFHSIPYNEQFF.

The chain couples TRBV6-5 to TRBJ2-1; D is uncertain. Germline CDR1 and CDR2: MNHEY and SVGAGI. This CDR3 has 16 residues. With 4 bases removed from V and 0 bases from J, the gap between germline ends came to 13 bases. Here the CDR3 DNA reads TGTGCCAGCAGTTCCCGGTCCCTCGGCTCCTACAATGAGCAGTTCTTC. Amino acid sequence: CASSSRSLGSYNEQFF.

CDR3 DNA: TGTGCCAGCAACTCTGTACAGGGGGCGGTCTACGAGCAGTACTTC. It codes for CASNSVQGAVYEQYF. V is TRBV11-1 and J is TRBJ2-7, with TRBD1 matching over 9 bases. Trimming took 7 bases from V and 3 from J; bases not matched to a gene: 10. The CDR3 is made up of 15 amino acids. Per germline, CDR1 SGHAT and CDR2 FQDESV (reference sequence).

This chain connects TRBV15 to TRBJ2-1; 7 bases align to TRBD1. There are 13 residues in the CDR3. Germline lookup yields CDR1 LNHNV and CDR2 YYDKDF (reference sequence). With V trimmed by 4 bases and J by 9 bases, 6 bases remained unmatched. CDR3 sequence reads: CATSTRGLGEQFF. The CDR3, as DNA: TGTGCCACCAGCACCAGGGGGTTGGGTGAGCAGTTCTTC.

V gene TRBV11-3 combines with J gene TRBJ2-7; D possibly corresponds to TRBD1 (5 bases). V was cut by 5 bases and J by 6 bases, with 14 bases left in between. The CDR3 totals 13 residues. CDR1 and CDR2 from the germline V gene are SGHNT and YENEEA. The CDR3 spells CASSLGVAAEQYF. Here the CDR3 DNA reads TGTGCCAGCAGCCTAGGGGTCGCGGCCGAGCAGTACTTC.

This clone was observed a few times. The gene calls are TRBV28 and TRBJ2-1, with TRBD2 as a possible D gene (5 bases). V was cut by 6 bases and J by 7 bases, with 16 bases left in between. The CDR3 runs to 14 residues. CDR1 and CDR2 (germline): MDHEN, SYDVKM. CDR3 in DNA: TGTGCCAGCAGCATCCTTGCGGGTCGTAATGAGCAGTTCTTC. Its translation: CASSILAGRNEQFF.

The sample holds a few counts of this clone. This chain links TRBV6-1 with TRBJ1-5; possible D gene TRBD1, 5 bases. The germline gives CDR1 MNHNS, CDR2 SASEGT. V dropped 3 bases and J dropped 2 bases, with 14 bases sitting between them. CDR3 length equals 16 residues. CDR3 bases: TGTGCCAGCAGTGAGGGGACGGCCAGACGCAATCAGCCCCAGCATTTT. Translating it yields CASSEGTARRNQPQHF.

V usage is TRBV29-1 and J usage is TRBJ1-5; 10 bases are shared with TRBD1. There are 18 residues in the CDR3. V lost 5 bases to trimming and J lost 0 bases; unmatched junction nucleotides: 13. CDR1 is SQVTM and CDR2 is ANQGSEA in the germline V gene. As DNA, the CDR3 is TGCAGCGTTACGATGACAGGGGGCAATCTGTATAGCAATCAGCCCCAGCATTTT. It yields the protein CSVTMTGGNLYSNQPQHF.

The chain carries TRBV6-1 and TRBJ2-7, with TRBD1 identical over 9 bases. Germline V CDR1 and CDR2: MNHNS, SASEGT. V was clipped by 6 bases and J by 3 bases; unmatched bases: 9. CDR3 length: 15 residues. CDR3 coding DNA: TGTGCCAGCAGCCTGACAGGGGGACAACTCTACGAGCAGTACTTC. Amino acid sequence: CASSLTGGQLYEQYF.

V is TRBV18 and J is TRBJ2-5; 12 bases fit TRBD1. V was clipped by 6 bases and J by 5 bases; unmatched bases: 10. In germline, CDR1 is KGHSH, CDR2 LQKENI. This CDR3 spans 16 amino acids. The CDR3 nucleotides are TGTGCCAGCTCGACCACCGGGACAGGGGGCTCGGAGACCCAGTACTTC. This gives the protein CASSTTGTGGSETQYF.

The rearrangement joins TRBV27 to TRBJ1-2, with 8 bases fitting TRBD1. Germline CDR1 is MNHEY and CDR2 is SMNVEV (reference sequence). Trimming cost V 0 bases and J 11 bases; bases outside gene matches: 8. CDR3 length equals 14 residues. The CDR3 is CASSLSWQGARYTF. The DNA for the CDR3 is TGTGCCAGCAGTTTATCGTGGCAGGGGGCGCGTTACACCTTC.

The chain recombines TRBV28 with TRBJ2-5, with 9 bases matching TRBD2. This CDR3 has 16 amino acids. Germline assignment: CDR1 MDHEN and CDR2 SYDVKM. The ends lost 7 bases at V and 3 bases at J; junction bases unmatched: 12. CDR3 sequence reads: CASTPWGSGREETQYF. CDR3 bases: TGTGCCAGCACCCCGTGGGGTAGCGGGAGAGAAGAGACCCAGTACTTC.

The chain is built from TRBV5-4 and TRBJ2-3; unclear D gene. The ends were cut back, 2 bases at V and 0 bases at J, with 16 bases in the middle. CDR3 length: 17 residues. Germline lookup yields CDR1 SGHNT and CDR2 YYREEE (reference sequence). In DNA, the CDR3 is TGTGCCAGCAGCTTACCCCCCGGGCGAACAAGCACAGATACGCAGTATTTT. The encoded protein is CASSLPPGRTSTDTQYF.

The chain carries TRBV11-2 and TRBJ2-7; 9 bases map to TRBD1. After removal of 5 bases from V and 3 bases from J, the junction contained 8 bases not matched to a gene. The CDR3 contains 15 residues. The germline V gene encodes CDR1 SGHAT and CDR2 FQNNGV. The CDR3 DNA sequence: TGTGCCAGCAGCCCAGCCGGGACAGGGAACTACGAGCAGTACTTC. Translation: CASSPAGTGNYEQYF.

CDR3 DNA: TGTGCCAGCAGCTTTCGGACTTCCGGCGAGCAGTACTTC. It is translated as CASSFRTSGEQYF. The gene calls are TRBV11-2 and TRBJ2-7, with a tentative D call TRBD2 (5 bases). The germline V and J ends were trimmed by 3 bases and 6 bases, with 12 bases remaining between them. This CDR3 comprises 13 residues. Germline V gene lookup returns CDR1 SGHAT and CDR2 FQNNGV.

The V and J genes are TRBV4-3 and TRBJ2-3, with 9 bases lining up with TRBD1. J lost 2 bases, V lost 4 bases, and 4 bases had no gene match. CDR1 is LGHNA and CDR2 is YSLEER in the germline V gene. The CDR3 length is 15 residues. CDR3 sequence (DNA): TGCGCCAGCAGCCTCCGGGACAGGGACACAGATACGCAGTATTTT. Protein sequence: CASSLRDRDTDTQYF.

The rearrangement joins TRBV27 to TRBJ2-3; TRBD2 matches 9 bases. V dropped 6 bases and J dropped 0; count of bases not matched to a gene: 4. Germline CDR1 MNHEY, CDR2 SMNVEV (reference sequence). The CDR3 contains 15 residues. The CDR3 spells CASRLAGMSTDTQYF. As DNA, the CDR3 is TGTGCCAGCAGGCTAGCGGGGATGAGCACAGATACGCAGTATTTT.

The chain combines TRBV5-6 with TRBJ1-5; 9 bases line up with TRBD1. CDR1 SGHDT and CDR2 YYEEEE come from the germline V gene. The CDR3 totals 15 residues. Trimming took 2 bases from V and 4 from J; bases not matched to a gene: 4. The CDR3 DNA follows: TGTGCCAGCAGCTTCGGGACAGGGAAGAATCAGCCCCAGCATTTT. Protein: CASSFGTGKNQPQHF. Filled out from reference TRBV5-6 and TRBJ1-5, the complete variable domain reads DAGVTQSPTHLIKTRGQQVTLRCSPKSGHDTVSWYQQALGQGPQFIFQYYEEEERQRGNFPDRFSGHQFPNYSSELNVNALLLGDSALYLCASSFGTGKNQPQHFGDGTRLSIL.

This clone was counted a few times. The chain couples TRBV28 to TRBJ2-1; perhaps TRBD2 as D (5 bases). Germline lookup yields CDR1 MDHEN and CDR2 SYDVKM. The CDR3 loop spans 15 amino acids. V was cut by 3 bases and J by 7 bases, with 16 bases left in between. The DNA of the CDR3 is TGTGCCAGCAGTTTGAGGAGGACGATACAGAATGAGCAGTTCTTC. Its protein product is CASSLRRTIQNEQFF.